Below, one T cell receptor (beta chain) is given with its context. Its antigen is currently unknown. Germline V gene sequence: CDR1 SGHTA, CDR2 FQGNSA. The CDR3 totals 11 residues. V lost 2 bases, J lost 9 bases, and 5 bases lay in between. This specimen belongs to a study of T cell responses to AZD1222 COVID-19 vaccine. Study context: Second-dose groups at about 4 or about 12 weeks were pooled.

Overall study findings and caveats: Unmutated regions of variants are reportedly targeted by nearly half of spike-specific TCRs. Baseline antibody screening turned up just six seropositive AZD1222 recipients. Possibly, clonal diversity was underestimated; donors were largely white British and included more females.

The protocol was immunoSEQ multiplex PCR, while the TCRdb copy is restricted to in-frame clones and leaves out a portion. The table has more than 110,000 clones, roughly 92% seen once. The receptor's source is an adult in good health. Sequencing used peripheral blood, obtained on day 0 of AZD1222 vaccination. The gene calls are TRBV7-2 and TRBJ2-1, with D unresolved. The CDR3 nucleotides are TGTGCCAGCAGCTTATTTAGTGAGCAGTTCTTC. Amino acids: CASSLFSEQFF.